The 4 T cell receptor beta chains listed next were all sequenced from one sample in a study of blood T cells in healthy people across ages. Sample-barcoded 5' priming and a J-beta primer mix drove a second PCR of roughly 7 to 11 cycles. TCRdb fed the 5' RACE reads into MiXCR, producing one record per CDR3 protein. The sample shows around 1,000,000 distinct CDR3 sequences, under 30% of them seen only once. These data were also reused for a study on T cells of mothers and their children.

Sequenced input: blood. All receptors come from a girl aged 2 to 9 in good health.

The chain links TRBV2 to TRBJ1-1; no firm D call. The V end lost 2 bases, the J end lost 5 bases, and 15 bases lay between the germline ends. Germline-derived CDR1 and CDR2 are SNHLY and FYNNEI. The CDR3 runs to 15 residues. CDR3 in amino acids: CASSESPGSETEAFF. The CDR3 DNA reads TGTGCCAGCAGTGAATCGCCGGGGTCAGAGACTGAAGCTTTCTTT.

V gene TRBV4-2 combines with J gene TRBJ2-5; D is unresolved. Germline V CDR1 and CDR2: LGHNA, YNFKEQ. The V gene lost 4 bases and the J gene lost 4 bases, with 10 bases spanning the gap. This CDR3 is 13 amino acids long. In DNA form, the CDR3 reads TGTGCCAGCAGCCGACCCGATGGAGAGACCCAGTACTTC. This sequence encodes CASSRPDGETQYF.

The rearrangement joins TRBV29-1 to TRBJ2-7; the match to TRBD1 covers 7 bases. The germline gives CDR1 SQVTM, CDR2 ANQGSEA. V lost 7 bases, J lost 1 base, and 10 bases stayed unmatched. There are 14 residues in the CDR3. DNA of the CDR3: TGCAGCGCAGGTTCAGGGGGTAATTCCTACGAGCAGTACTTC. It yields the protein CSAGSGGNSYEQYF.

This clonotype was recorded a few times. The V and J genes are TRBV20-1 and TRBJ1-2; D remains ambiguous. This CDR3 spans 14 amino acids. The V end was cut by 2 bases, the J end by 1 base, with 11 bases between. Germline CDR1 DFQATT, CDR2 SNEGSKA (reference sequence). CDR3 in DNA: TGCAGTGCTAGAACTCCGGACCTTAACTATGGCTACACCTTC. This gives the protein CSARTPDLNYGYTF.